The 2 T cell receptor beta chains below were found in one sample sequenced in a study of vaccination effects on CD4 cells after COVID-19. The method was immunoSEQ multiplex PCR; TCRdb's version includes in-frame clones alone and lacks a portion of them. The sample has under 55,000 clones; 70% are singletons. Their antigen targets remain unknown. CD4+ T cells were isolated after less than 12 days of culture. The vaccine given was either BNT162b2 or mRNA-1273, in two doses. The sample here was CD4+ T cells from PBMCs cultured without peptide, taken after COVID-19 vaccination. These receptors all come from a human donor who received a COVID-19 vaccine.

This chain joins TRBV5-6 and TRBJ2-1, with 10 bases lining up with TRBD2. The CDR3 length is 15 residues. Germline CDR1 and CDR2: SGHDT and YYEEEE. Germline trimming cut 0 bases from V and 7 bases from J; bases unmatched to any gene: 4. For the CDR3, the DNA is TGTGCCAGCAGCTTGGTTGGGACTAGCGTGAATGAGCAGTTCTTC. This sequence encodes CASSLVGTSVNEQFF. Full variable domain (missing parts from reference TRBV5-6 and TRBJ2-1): DAGVTQSPTHLIKTRGQQVTLRCSPKSGHDTVSWYQQALGQGPQFIFQYYEEEERQRGNFPDRFSGHQFPNYSSELNVNALLLGDSALYLCASSLVGTSVNEQFFGPGTRLTVL.

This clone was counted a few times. CDR3 in amino acids: CAISETGQGAYEQYF. CDR3 nucleotide sequence: TGTGCCATCAGTGAGACGGGACAGGGGGCTTACGAGCAGTACTTC. This sequence joins TRBV10-3 and TRBJ2-7, with 12 nucleotides matching TRBD1. Unmatched junction bases numbered 3, after V lost 2 bases and J lost 4 bases. Germline V gene lookup returns CDR1 ENHRY and CDR2 SYGVKD. The CDR3 extends over 15 amino acids.